One T cell receptor beta chain is described in this entry. The sample comes from a study of monozygotic twins with inflammatory bowel disease. The CDR3 has 15 residues. Template switching added UMIs carrying a 6-nucleotide sample barcode. TCRdb derives one entry per CDR3 protein from the 5' RACE reads, leaving out DNA. This table holds about 300,000 distinct CDR3 sequences. The sequence was collected from a human donor with ulcerative colitis or Crohn's disease, or a healthy co-twin of an affected twin (not recorded which). The chain couples TRBV12-3 or TRBV12-4 to TRBJ2-3; there is no DNA to check the TCRdb D call of TRBD2. Sequenced material: blood. The CDR3 sequence: CASSFGRGSLDTQYF.